This TCR beta chain was recovered during a study of blood T cell repertoires in COVID-19. About the study: Whether acute or convalescent, the COVID-19 samples came from the United States, Italy and Spain. T cells, B-cell-depleted T cells, or PBMCs supplied cDNA or gDNA.

Under the authors' procedure: Amplification from reference gene primers served as the basis for estimated nucleated cell counts. The assay was immunoSEQ multiplex PCR, and TCRdb's table has in-frame clones only and misses some. D and trimming come from the DNA, and the V and J calls and clone size come from that table. The sample lists approximately 310,000 clones, 70% to 90% occurring once. The clonotype was recovered from a woman aged 50 to 60 who had recovered from COVID-19. The specimen sequenced was peripheral blood.

The CDR3 sequence is CASSERQGASGYTF. In DNA, the CDR3 is TGTGCCAGCAGCGAGAGACAGGGGGCCAGTGGCTACACCTTC. The chain carries TRBV7-2 and TRBJ1-2; 10 nucleotides match TRBD1. This CDR3 has 14 amino acids. Looked up from germline, CDR1 is SGHTA and CDR2 is FQGNSA. The trim removed 5 bases at V and 7 bases at J, leaving 7 bases unmatched.